A single sample is the source of the 28 T cell receptor beta chains below, sequenced in a study of cytomegalovirus exposure and HLA in healthy donors. PCR employed 60 Vbeta and 13 Jbeta primers. TCRdb's copy holds only in-frame clones and misses some; the assay was immunoSEQ multiplex PCR. This sample lists roughly 90,000 clones; its ten largest clones have 15% to 19%. The sample consisted of PBMCs. Receptor source: a man between 50 and 59 years old in good health and CMV-seropositive.

The V call is TRBV9, the J call TRBJ2-2, with 7 bases matching TRBD2. The CDR3 runs 15 residues. Germline CDR1 SGDLS, CDR2 YYNGEE. Unmatched junction bases numbered 5, after V lost 2 bases and J lost 4 bases. CDR3 nucleotide sequence: TGTGCCAGCAGCGTCGGACTAGTGGGCACCGGGGAGCTGTTTTTT. This codes for CASSVGLVGTGELFF.

The chain has TRBV10-3 and TRBJ2-5; 9 bases agree with TRBD1. This CDR3 spans 15 amino acids. Germline CDR1 reads ENHRY; CDR2 reads SYGVKD. Trimming at V came to 3 bases and at J to 2 bases, leaving 4 bases not matched to a gene. CDR3 bases: TGTGCCATCAGTGACTCCGGACAGGGGCAAGAGACCCAGTACTTC. Protein: CAISDSGQGQETQYF.

This chain links TRBV5-4 with TRBJ2-3, with TRBD2 matching 10 bases. CDR1 SGHNT and CDR2 YYREEE come from the germline V gene (reference sequence). This CDR3 spans 16 amino acids. V gave up 0 bases and J gave up 5 bases; unmatched junction bases: 6. In DNA form, the CDR3 reads TGTGCCAGCAGCTTGGGCCTAGCGGGAGCCGAAGATACGCAGTATTTT. Encoded protein: CASSLGLAGAEDTQYF.

The V gene is TRBV4-3, the J gene TRBJ2-7; 10 bases agree with TRBD1. Per germline, CDR1 LGHNA and CDR2 YSLEER. V shed 0 bases and J 3 bases; nucleotides not matched to a gene: 5. The CDR3 is made up of 16 amino acids. The CDR3 DNA sequence: TGCGCCAGCAGCCAAGATATTGGACAGGGGGACTACGAGCAGTACTTC. Protein product: CASSQDIGQGDYEQYF.

This chain links TRBV5-1 with TRBJ1-1, with 7 bases matching TRBD1. The CDR3 runs 14 residues. After removal of 5 bases from V and 4 bases from J, the junction contained 8 bases not matched to a gene. CDR1 SGHRS and CDR2 YFSETQ come from the germline V gene. The CDR3 spells CASSIGTAFTEAFF. CDR3 nucleotide sequence: TGCGCCAGCAGTATTGGGACAGCCTTCACTGAAGCTTTCTTT.

The chain uses TRBV29-1 and TRBJ2-7; 7 bases match TRBD1. This CDR3 is 14 amino acids long. Looked up from germline, CDR1 is SQVTM and CDR2 is ANQGSEA. J lost 0 bases, V lost 6 bases, and 8 bases had no gene match. This CDR3 is CSVEIRDSSYEQYF. The CDR3 DNA follows: TGCAGCGTCGAAATCCGGGACAGCTCCTACGAGCAGTACTTC.

The genes are TRBV6-1 and TRBJ1-1; no clear D. CDR1 is MNHNS and CDR2 is SASEGT in the germline V gene. V lost 1 base and J 6 bases, leaving 3 bases between the germline ends. The CDR3 contains 11 residues. CDR3 bases: TGTGCCAGCAGTGAAGTCGCTGAAGCTTTCTTT. It is translated as CASSEVAEAFF.

J is TRBJ2-7 and V is TRBV9, with 7 bases lining up with TRBD1. The J segment lost 0 bases and the V segment lost 5 bases, leaving 8 bases of the junction unmatched. This CDR3 spans 15 amino acids. The V gene's germline CDR1 is SGDLS and CDR2 YYNGEE. CDR3 DNA: TGTGCCAGCAGTCTCGAGGACAGGTTCTCCTACGAGCAGTACTTC. It yields the protein CASSLEDRFSYEQYF.

For the CDR3, the DNA is TGTGCCAGCAGATTAGCGGACAGGGCGGATGGCTACACCTTC. Residues: CASRLADRADGYTF. This chain joins TRBV6-6 and TRBJ1-2; TRBD1 agrees at 8 bases. Looked up from germline, CDR1 is MNHNY and CDR2 is SVGAGI (reference sequence). V lost 6 bases to trimming and J lost 6 bases; unmatched junction nucleotides: 9. The CDR3 loop spans 14 amino acids.

The rearrangement links TRBV7-8 to TRBJ2-7; TRBD2 matches 7 bases. V gave up 5 bases and J gave up 6 bases; unmatched junction bases: 22. This CDR3 spans 18 amino acids. CDR1 is SGHVS, CDR2 FQNEAQ, per germline. The CDR3 sequence: CASSPTGLEKELSLEQYV. DNA for the CDR3: TGTGCCAGCAGCCCCACCGGACTAGAAAAGGAACTTAGTCTCGAGCAGTACGTC.

The chain is built from TRBV7-2 and TRBJ2-7; 10 bases are a match to TRBD2. The CDR3 has 17 residues. Trimming at V came to 5 bases and at J to 4 bases, leaving 14 bases not matched to a gene. Germline V CDR1 and CDR2: SGHTA, FQGNSA. The CDR3 loop is CASSPVSSGRSFYEQYF. CDR3 sequence (DNA): TGTGCCAGCAGCCCCGTTTCTAGCGGGAGATCCTTTTACGAGCAGTACTTC.

The rearrangement uses TRBV7-9 and TRBJ1-2; D gene unclear. V lost 1 base, J lost 4 bases, and 10 bases lay in between. CDR1 is SEHNR and CDR2 is FQNEAQ in the germline V gene (reference sequence). The CDR3 length is 14 residues. The chain's CDR3 is CASSLVGRAYGYTF. The CDR3 nucleotides read TGTGCCAGCAGCTTAGTAGGGCGGGCCTATGGCTACACCTTC.

V and J are TRBV14 and TRBJ1-1; TRBD1 is a possible D gene (6 bases). This CDR3 comprises 15 residues. Trimming took off 3 bases at V and 5 bases at J, with 16 bases between the two ends. In germline, CDR1 is SGHDN, CDR2 FVKESK. CDR3 region: CASSQGDTRRTEAFF. Here the CDR3 DNA reads TGTGCCAGCAGCCAGGGGGACACGAGACGGACTGAAGCTTTCTTT.

The V call is TRBV19, the J call TRBJ2-1; 9 bases agree with TRBD2. The J segment lost 7 bases and the V segment lost 3 bases, leaving 4 bases of the junction unmatched. CDR3 length equals 14 residues. Germline values: CDR1 LNHDA, CDR2 SQIVND (reference sequence). The CDR3 nucleotides read TGTGCCAGTAGTATTTTAGCGGGAGTGAATGAGCAGTTCTTC. Its translation: CASSILAGVNEQFF.

The rearrangement uses TRBV29-1 and TRBJ2-7, with 8 nucleotides matching TRBD2. V lost 4 bases, J lost 6 bases, and 14 bases stayed unmatched. Germline V lookup: CDR1 SQVTM, CDR2 ANQGSEA. This CDR3 has 15 residues. As DNA, the CDR3 is TGCAGCGTTGGCTGGCAGCGGGGGTTTCCTCGCGAGCAGTACTTC. Translated: CSVGWQRGFPREQYF.

The V and J genes are TRBV30 and TRBJ2-7; D may be TRBD2 (5 bases). Looked up from germline, CDR1 is GTSNPN and CDR2 is SVGIG (reference sequence). V lost 5 bases and J lost 3, with 14 bases in between. CDR3 size: 13 residues. CDR3 in amino acids: CAWAPGVGYEQYF. In DNA, the CDR3 is TGTGCCTGGGCCCCCGGGGTCGGCTACGAGCAGTACTTC. Combining the CDR3 with reference TRBV30 and TRBJ2-7 gives the whole variable domain SQTIHQWPATLVQPVGSPLSLECTVEGTSNPNLYWYRQAAGRGLQLLFYSVGIGQISSEVPQNLSASRPQDRQFILSSKKLLLSDSGFYLCAWAPGVGYEQYFGPGTRLTVT.

The V and J genes are TRBV4-2 and TRBJ2-1; TRBD2 is a possible D gene (6 bases). V was trimmed by 0 bases and J by 6 bases, leaving 9 bases between them. Germline V CDR1 and CDR2: LGHNA, YNFKEQ. The CDR3 is made up of 14 amino acids. The CDR3 DNA is TGTGCCAGCAGCCAAGACGGGAGAGGCAATGAGCAGTTCTTC. It encodes CASSQDGRGNEQFF.

The V and J genes are TRBV4-2 and TRBJ2-3; 9 positions agree with TRBD2. V was clipped by 0 bases and J by 2 bases; unmatched bases: 6. Germline lookup yields CDR1 LGHNA and CDR2 YNFKEQ. The CDR3 covers 17 residues. The CDR3 loop is CASSQDALAGITDTQYF. CDR3 coding DNA: TGTGCCAGCAGCCAAGATGCTCTAGCGGGGATCACAGATACGCAGTATTTT.

The chain is built from TRBV19 and TRBJ2-5, with 11 bases identical to TRBD2. The V and J ends lost 7 bases and 4 bases, in that order; junction bases with no gene match: 5. There are 14 residues in the CDR3. CDR1 and CDR2 from the germline V gene are LNHDA and SQIVND (reference sequence). CDR3 DNA sequence: TGTGCCAGTAATTCGGGACTAGCGGTAGAGACCCAGTACTTC. This sequence encodes CASNSGLAVETQYF.

The chain has TRBV10-3 and TRBJ2-1; weak D call: TRBD2 (5 bases). The CDR3 has 13 amino acids. Germline V gives CDR1 ENHRY, CDR2 SYGVKD. The ends were cut back, 4 bases at V and 7 bases at J, with 11 bases in the middle. Here the CDR3 reads CAISGMGVNEQFF. The CDR3 region has the DNA TGTGCCATCAGTGGAATGGGAGTGAATGAGCAGTTCTTC.

This chain uses TRBV2 with TRBJ1-5; 10 bases fit TRBD1. Germline values: CDR1 SNHLY, CDR2 FYNNEI. There are 17 residues in the CDR3. After removal of 8 bases from V and 4 bases from J, the junction contained 14 bases not matched to a gene. The CDR3 protein is CASGTVTGGAPNQPQHF. The CDR3 bases are TGTGCCAGCGGCACCGTGACAGGGGGCGCCCCGAATCAGCCCCAGCATTTT.

The chain couples TRBV6-1 to TRBJ2-7; tentative D call: TRBD1 (6 bases). This CDR3 is 14 amino acids long. From germline, CDR1 is MNHNS and CDR2 SASEGT. The V end was cut by 1 base, the J end by 3 bases, with 10 bases between. The CDR3 spells CASSEGGRGYEQYF. For the CDR3, the DNA is TGTGCCAGCAGTGAAGGAGGCAGGGGCTACGAGCAGTACTTC.

The chain links TRBV7-2 to TRBJ2-3, with a weak D call TRBD2 (6 bases). Germline CDR1 is SGHTA and CDR2 is FQGNSA. CDR3 length: 16 residues. V shed 5 bases and J shed 3 bases, with 18 bases lying between them. The CDR3 DNA reads as TGTGCCAGCAGCCCAGTATGGTGGGGGGTGACAGATACGCAGTATTTT. Protein product: CASSPVWWGVTDTQYF.

The chain joins TRBV5-6 to TRBJ2-2; 9 bases map to TRBD1. The CDR3 consists of 18 residues. The junction had 12 bases not matched to a gene; V was cut back by 3 bases and J by 3 bases. Germline lookup yields CDR1 SGHDT and CDR2 YYEEEE. For the CDR3, the DNA is TGTGCCAGCAGCTCTGTGTTTTGGGACAGGGAAGACACCGGGGAGCTGTTTTTT. Its protein product is CASSSVFWDREDTGELFF.

The chain is built from TRBV30 and TRBJ1-5, with D unclear. The CDR3 extends over 14 amino acids. Trimming removed 0 bases from V and 6 bases from J, with 12 bases in between. Germline V gene lookup returns CDR1 GTSNPN and CDR2 SVGIG (reference sequence). CDR3 protein: CAWSVITESQPQHF. The CDR3 region has the DNA TGTGCCTGGAGTGTAATCACCGAGAGTCAGCCCCAGCATTTT.

This chain links TRBV11-3 with TRBJ2-5; 9 positions match TRBD2. Germline assignment: CDR1 SGHNT and CDR2 YENEEA. The CDR3 contains 14 residues. J gave up 1 base and V 5 bases, and 2 bases lay outside the gene matches. The CDR3 loop reads CASSRLAAQETQYF. CDR3 DNA: TGTGCCAGCAGCAGACTAGCGGCCCAAGAGACCCAGTACTTC.

The gene calls are TRBV4-1 and TRBJ2-7; TRBD1 matches 8 bases. Trimming at V came to 0 bases and at J to 6 bases, leaving 10 bases not matched to a gene. The CDR3 spans 16 residues. From germline, CDR1 is MGHRA and CDR2 YSYEKL. The CDR3 region has the DNA TGCGCCAGCAGCCAAGATCGCGACAGGGGCTATGGCGAGCAGTACTTC. It specifies CASSQDRDRGYGEQYF.

This chain joins TRBV6-5 and TRBJ1-2; D is perhaps TRBD1 (5 bases). The CDR3 runs to 14 residues. Germline V CDR1 and CDR2: MNHEY, SVGAGI. V was cut by 0 bases and J by 7 bases, with 12 bases left in between. The CDR3 region is CASSYSLGPAGYTF. Here the CDR3 DNA reads TGTGCCAGCAGTTACTCTCTGGGGCCGGCTGGCTACACCTTC.